This entry concerns a single T cell receptor beta chain. Antigen unknown. This CDR3 has 15 residues. Germline V lookup: CDR1 SGHTA, CDR2 FQGNSA. The germline V and J ends were trimmed by 4 bases and 10 bases, with 17 bases remaining between them. This specimen belongs to a study of beta chain features in type 1 diabetes. Study observations and caveats: Shortening that was moderate but significant affected the TCRB CDR3s of Type 1 diabetes patients in all four CD4+ subsets.

The investigators reverse transcribed all of the isolated RNA, so they sequenced expressed TCRB transcripts. Assay: immunoSEQ multiplex PCR; the TCRdb copy retains only in-frame clones and omits some. The sample consists of more than 100,000 clones, 15% to 20% of them appearing once. The rearrangement joins TRBV7-2 to TRBJ1-6, with D perhaps matching TRBD1 (6 bases). What was sequenced was central memory CD4+ T cells from blood. The receptor's source is a man under 40 with type 1 diabetes. In DNA, the CDR3 is TGTGCCAGCAGCTCACCCCCAGGGGCGAGATCACCCCTCCACTTT. Its protein product is CASSSPPGARSPLHF.